What follows are 10 T cell receptor beta chains derived from one specimen sequenced in a study of human T cells and chemical hapten exposure. MiXCR, run by TCRdb on the RACE reads, gives a single entry per CDR3 protein. This sample carries tens of thousands of distinct CDR3 sequences, 9.5% to 10% of them seen once, and the ten largest clones take 1.7%. Noted time point: patch test 2, 6 weeks after DPC sensitization. Described treatment: therapeutic diphenylcyclopropenone sensitization with weekly scalp DPC. The sequencing used whole blood, collected in connection with sensitization to the hapten diphenylcyclopropenone (DPC). Receptors were obtained from a woman aged 50 to 60 with alopecia areata. Some clones in this sample may be carry-over from other donors' samples.

This clonotype was detected a few times. The chain combines TRBV21-1 with TRBJ2-2; the D call of TRBD2 is as the table states it, not checked on the DNA. TRBV21-1 is an annotated pseudogene. There are 18 residues in the CDR3. CDR3 in DNA: TGTGCCAGCATCGGGACTAGCGGAACCCTTATGAACACCGGGGAGCTGTTTTTT. This gives the protein CASIGTSGTLMNTGELFF.

The CDR3 region has the DNA TGTGCCAGCTCACCTCAACAGAACTCCTACGAGCAGTACTTC. It translates to CASSPQQNSYEQYF. The chain couples TRBV18 to TRBJ2-7, with unresolved D. Trimming cost V 3 bases and J 0 bases, with 9 bases left between them. Germline lookup yields CDR1 KGHSH and CDR2 LQKENI. The CDR3 is made up of 14 amino acids.

This clonotype was counted at least ten times. The chain is built from TRBV6-6 and TRBJ1-4, with D possibly TRBD1 on 5 matching bases. This CDR3 comprises 15 residues. Trimming pared 6 bases from V and 5 bases from J, leaving 16 bases between. The germline V gene encodes CDR1 MNHNY and CDR2 SVGAGI (reference sequence). CDR3 sequence: CASSPGTADNEKLFF. CDR3 in DNA: TGTGCCAGCAGCCCTGGGACGGCTGACAATGAAAAACTGTTTTTT.

The sample holds many counts of this clonotype. The V and J genes are TRBV27 and TRBJ1-1; weak D call: TRBD1 (6 bases). CDR3 length: 13 residues. The germline V gene has CDR1 MNHEY and CDR2 SMNVEV (reference sequence). V dropped 5 bases and J dropped 1 base, with 8 bases sitting between them. CDR3 residues: CASSDRTNTEAFF. Here the CDR3 DNA reads TGTGCCAGCAGTGACAGGACGAACACTGAAGCTTTCTTT.

The chain employs TRBV7-2 and TRBJ2-5; maybe TRBD1 (5 bases). The CDR3 has 14 amino acids. V was clipped by 1 base and J by 4 bases, with 10 bases between them. Germline CDR1 and CDR2: SGHTA and FQGNSA. Here the CDR3 reads CASSLDRGRETQYF. The CDR3 DNA follows: TGTGCCAGCAGCTTAGATAGGGGAAGAGAGACCCAGTACTTC.

The chain carries TRBV6-6 and TRBJ2-5, with D perhaps TRBD1 (6 bases). CDR1 and CDR2 from the germline V gene are MNHNY and SVGAGI (reference sequence). The CDR3 consists of 11 residues. The ends were cut back, 7 bases at V and 3 bases at J, with 6 bases in the middle. CDR3 nucleotides: TGTGCCAGCAACAGGGAAGAGACCCAGTACTTC. This gives the protein CASNREETQYF.

The chain uses TRBV6-5 and TRBJ2-5; possible D gene TRBD1, 5 bases. Germline V gene data show CDR1 as MNHEY and CDR2 as SVGAGI. Trimming pared 7 bases from V and 5 bases from J, leaving 17 bases between. The CDR3 covers 14 residues. The CDR3 DNA reads TGTGCCAGCACCCAGGGTGGGGTGTGGGAGACCCAGTACTTC. It encodes CASTQGGVWETQYF.

V usage is TRBV3-2 and J usage is TRBJ1-5; the table's TRBD1 call for D was not verified on the DNA. TRBV3-2 is reported as a pseudogene. This CDR3 spans 16 amino acids. Here the CDR3 reads CASSQGHGTGGQPQHF. For the CDR3, the DNA is TGTGCCAGCAGCCAAGGTCACGGGACAGGGGGTCAGCCCCAGCATTTT.

This clonotype was detected ten times or more. This chain links TRBV11-2 with TRBJ2-7; the match to TRBD2 covers 10 bases. Trimming at V came to 5 bases and at J to 4 bases, leaving 8 bases not matched to a gene. CDR1 is SGHAT, CDR2 FQNNGV, per germline. The CDR3 extends over 15 amino acids. CDR3 sequence: CASSPGLAGVYEQYF. The DNA of the CDR3 is TGTGCCAGCAGCCCGGGGCTAGCGGGAGTGTACGAGCAGTACTTC.

The V gene is TRBV12-3 or TRBV12-4, the J gene TRBJ1-1; D might be TRBD1 (5 bases). V lost 6 bases and J lost 2, with 16 bases in between. The CDR3 runs 15 residues. The chain's CDR3 is CASSRVRGLNTEAFF. CDR3 coding DNA: TGTGCCAGCAGCAGAGTGAGGGGTTTAAACACTGAAGCTTTCTTT.